This T cell receptor (beta chain) emerged from a study of shared clonotypes between healthy human individuals. This table comes from immunoSEQ multiplex PCR, and its TCRdb copy is limited to in-frame clones, with some not included. The repertoire has about 450,000 clones, 70% to 85% of them found once; the top ten carry roughly 12%. Germline CDR1 and CDR2: KGHSH and LQKENI. V was pared by 0 bases and J by 8 bases, with 29 bases between. There are 19 residues in the CDR3. The sequence was collected from a woman aged 40 to 49 in good health. Some clones in this sample may be carry-over from other donors' samples. Sequenced sample: PBMCs. The genes are TRBV18 and TRBJ2-7; TRBD1 is a possible D gene (6 bases). The CDR3 DNA reads TGTGCCAGCTCACCACCGATGGCCCAGGGGAGCGACTTTGGAGAGAAGCAGTACTTC. Translation: CASSPPMAQGSDFGEKQYF.